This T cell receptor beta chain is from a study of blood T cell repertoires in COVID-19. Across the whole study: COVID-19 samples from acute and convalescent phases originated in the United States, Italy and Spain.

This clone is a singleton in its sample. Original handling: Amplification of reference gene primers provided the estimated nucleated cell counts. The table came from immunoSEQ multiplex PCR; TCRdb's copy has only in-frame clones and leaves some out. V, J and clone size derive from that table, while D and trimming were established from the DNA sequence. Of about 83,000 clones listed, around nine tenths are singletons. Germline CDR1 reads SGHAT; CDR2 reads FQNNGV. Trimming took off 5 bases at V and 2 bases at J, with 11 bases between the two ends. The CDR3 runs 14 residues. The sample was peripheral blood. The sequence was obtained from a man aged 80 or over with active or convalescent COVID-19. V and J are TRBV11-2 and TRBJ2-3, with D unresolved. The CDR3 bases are TGTGCCAGCAGCCCCTCCGGAGTCACAGATACGCAGTATTTT. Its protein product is CASSPSGVTDTQYF.